The TCR beta chain under discussion was sequenced for a study of CD8 T cells in ankylosing spondylitis. This clonotype was seen repeatedly, ten times or more. Making the TCR beta libraries involved quantitative 5'-RACE with molecular barcodes. TCRdb reprocessed the 5' RACE reads via MiXCR and lists one record per CDR3 protein. The repertoire holds about 300,000 distinct CDR3 sequences, with roughly 10% as singletons. V was trimmed by 5 bases and J by 3 bases, leaving 14 bases between them. This CDR3 has 15 residues. Per germline, CDR1 SGHRS and CDR2 YFSETQ. The source of this sequence is a female donor with ankylosing spondylitis or in good health (not recorded which). The material sequenced was blood, either unsorted or a sorted T cell fraction (not recorded which). This chain connects TRBV5-1 to TRBJ2-2; D is tentatively TRBD1 or TRBD2 (5 bases each). CDR3 DNA: TGCGCCAGCAGGGCCTTCGGGGACCACACCGGGGAGCTGTTTTTT. This codes for CASRAFGDHTGELFF.